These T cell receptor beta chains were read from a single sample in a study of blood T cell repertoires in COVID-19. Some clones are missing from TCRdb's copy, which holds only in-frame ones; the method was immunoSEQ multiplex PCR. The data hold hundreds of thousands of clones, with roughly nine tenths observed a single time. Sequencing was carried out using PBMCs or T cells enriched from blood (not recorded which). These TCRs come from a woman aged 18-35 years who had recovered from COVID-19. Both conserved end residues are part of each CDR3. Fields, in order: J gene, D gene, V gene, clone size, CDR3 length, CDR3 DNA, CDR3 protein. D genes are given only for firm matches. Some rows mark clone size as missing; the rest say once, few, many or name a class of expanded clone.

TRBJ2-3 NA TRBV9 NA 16 TGTGCCAGCAGCGCCGGGACTGGCATTAGCACAGATACGCAGTATTTT CASSAGTGISTDTQYF
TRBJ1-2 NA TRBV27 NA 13 TGTGCCAGCAGTTTGGCAGGCCCCGGTGGCTACACCTTC CASSLAGPGGYTF
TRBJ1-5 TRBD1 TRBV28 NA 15 TGTGCCAGCAGGCCCGACAGGGTGGGAGGTCAGCCCCAGCATTTT CASRPDRVGGQPQHF
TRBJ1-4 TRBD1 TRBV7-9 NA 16 TGTGCCAGCAGCTTAGACCTTGGACAGGGAAATGAAAAACTGTTTTTT CASSLDLGQGNEKLFF
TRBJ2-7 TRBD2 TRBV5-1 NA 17 TGCGCCAACCTGGCGGGGGGGGCGCGGGGGAGCTCCTACGAGCAGTACTTC CANLAGGARGSSYEQYF
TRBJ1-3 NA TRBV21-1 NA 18 NA CARNPPFGQGASGNTIYF
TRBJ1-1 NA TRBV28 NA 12 TGTGCCACAGGCCGGTTATACACTGAAGCTTTCTTT CATGRLYTEAFF
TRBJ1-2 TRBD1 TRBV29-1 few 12 TGCAGCGTTCGTACAGGGGGGTCGGGCTACACCTTC CSVRTGGSGYTF
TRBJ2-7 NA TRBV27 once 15 TGTGCCAGCACCTCGTTAGGATCGGGATCCTACGAGCAGTACTTC CASTSLGSGSYEQYF
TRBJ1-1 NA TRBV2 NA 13 TGTGCCAGCCAGGAACAGGCAAACACTGAAGCTTTCTTT CASQEQANTEAFF
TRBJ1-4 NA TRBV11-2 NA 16 TGTGCCAGCAGCTTAGGGGGGCGGCAGCTCGGCGAAAAACTGTTTTTT CASSLGGRQLGEKLFF
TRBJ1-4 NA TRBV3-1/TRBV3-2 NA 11 TGTGCCAGCAGCCAAGGTCTAAAACTGTTTTTT CASSQGLKLFF
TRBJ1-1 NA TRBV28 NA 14 TGTGCCAGCAGGGGCCCCGGGGAAAACACTGAAGCTTTCTTT CASRGPGENTEAFF
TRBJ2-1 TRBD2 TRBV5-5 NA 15 TGTGCCAGCAGCGGGACTAGCGGGGGGGTTCCTGAGCAGTTCTTC CASSGTSGGVPEQFF
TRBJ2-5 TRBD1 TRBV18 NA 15 TGTGCCAGCTCCCCGGCGACAGGGCAGGAAGAGACCCAGTACTTC CASSPATGQEETQYF
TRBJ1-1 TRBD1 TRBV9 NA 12 TGTGCCAGCAGCGAGGGGACAGGGGAGGCTTTCTTT CASSEGTGEAFF
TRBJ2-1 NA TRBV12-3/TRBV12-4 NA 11 TGTGCCAGCAGTTCAGGGGAGAGGCAGTTCTTC CASSSGERQFF
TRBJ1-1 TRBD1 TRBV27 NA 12 TGTGCCAGCAGTTTCAGGGGGGCTGAAGCTTTCTTT CASSFRGAEAFF
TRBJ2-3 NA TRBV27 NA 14 TGTGCCAGCAGCCTAGTGGAGAGCACAGATACGCAGTATTTT CASSLVESTDTQYF
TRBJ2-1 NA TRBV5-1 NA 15 TGCGCCAGCAGCTTGAACAGCTATCCCTACAATGAGCAGTTCTTC CASSLNSYPYNEQFF
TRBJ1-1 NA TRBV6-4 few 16 TGTGCCAGCAGTGACTCTGGTGGCAGGGAGGCCACTGAAGCTTTCTTT CASSDSGGREATEAFF
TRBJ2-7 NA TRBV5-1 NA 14 TGCGCCAGCGGCGCCCGGGACACCTCCTACGAGCAGTACTTC CASGARDTSYEQYF
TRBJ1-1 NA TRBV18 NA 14 TGTGCCAGCTCACCAGGCAGGGGAGATACTGAAGCTTTCTTT CASSPGRGDTEAFF
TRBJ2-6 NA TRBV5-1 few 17 TGCGCCAGCAGGCCTCCTGGAGGGCTCGGAGGGGCCAACGTCCTGACTTTC CASRPPGGLGGANVLTF
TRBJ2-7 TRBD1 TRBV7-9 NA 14 TGTGCCAGCAGCCGTCGGGACAGTCGTTCCGAGCAGTACTTC CASSRRDSRSEQYF
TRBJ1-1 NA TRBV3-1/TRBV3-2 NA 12 TGTGCCAGCAGCCAATCAGGGTTTGAAGCTTTCTTT CASSQSGFEAFF